The clone carrying this T cell receptor beta chain was observed once. The data derive from a study of blood T cell repertoires in COVID-19. Study overall: T cells, B-cell-depleted T cells, or PBMCs supplied cDNA or gDNA.

Germline CDR1 is SGHAT and CDR2 is FQDESV (reference sequence). The CDR3 sequence is 16 residues long. V gave up 4 bases and J gave up 3 bases; unmatched junction bases: 7. Original handling: Reference gene primer amplification yielded estimated nucleated cell counts. Generated by immunoSEQ multiplex PCR, the TCRdb table keeps only in-frame clones and is missing some. That table supplies the V and J calls and clone size; D and trimming were determined from the DNA. The sample holds some 120,000 clones, around 86% seen once. The sample was peripheral blood. The sequence was obtained from a man at least 80 years old with active or convalescent COVID-19. The genes are TRBV11-1 and TRBJ2-2; 8 bases fit TRBD1. The CDR3 bases are TGTGCCAGCAGCTCCAGGACAGGGTCCTACACCGGGGAGCTGTTTTTT. The encoded protein is CASSSRTGSYTGELFF.